This T cell receptor (beta chain) was retrieved from a study of OX40 agonist ivuxolimab in advanced cancers. Study-level background: Three partial responders included one hepatocellular carcinoma patient and two cutaneous melanoma patients.

Study-wide points: Mean expanded clone counts were higher in CD8+ than CD4+ T cells. Among expanded peripheral T cells, antigen specificity went undetermined.

Produced via immunoSEQ multiplex PCR; TCRdb's table is partial and in-frame only. The table has tens of thousands of clones, around 85% seen once. Worth noting for this clone: Its antigen is currently unknown.

This CDR3 has 14 amino acids. Trimming shortened V by 5 bases and J by 5 bases, and 15 bases separated the two germline ends. Germline CDR1 is SNHLY and CDR2 is FYNNEI. The chain uses TRBV2 and TRBJ1-1; D may be TRBD1 (6 bases). This receptor was taken from an adult with an advanced solid tumor such as melanoma, head and neck, liver or kidney cancer. The input for sequencing was CD4+ or CD8+ T cells sorted from blood, taken in a trial of the OX40 agonist ivuxolimab. The CDR3 loop reads CASSLQGGGTEAFF. CDR3 DNA sequence: TGTGCCAGCAGTCTACAGGGAGGTGGAACTGAAGCTTTCTTT.